One and the same sample provided the 27 T cell receptor beta chains below, sequenced in a study of blood T cell repertoires in COVID-19. Only in-frame clones appear in the TCRdb table, and some are missing; sequencing was by immunoSEQ multiplex PCR. The sample consists of around 140,000 clones, more than 70% of them appearing once. The source material was peripheral blood. These receptors all come from a human donor in a cohort sampled during active COVID-19.

The J gene is TRBJ1-2, the V gene TRBV5-8; TRBD1 matches 8 bases. This CDR3 region has 16 residues. Trimming at V came to 7 bases and at J to 3 bases, leaving 14 bases not matched to a gene. Per the germline V gene, CDR1 is SGHTS and CDR2 is YDEGEE. The CDR3: CASFAVGDRLDYGYTF. The CDR3 bases are TGTGCCAGCTTCGCCGTTGGGGACAGGTTGGACTATGGCTACACCTTC.

This clone was picked up a small number of times. This chain uses TRBV6-5 with TRBJ1-5; 7 bases match TRBD1. With 8 bases clipped from V and 4 bases from J, the junction kept 5 bases outside the gene matches. The CDR3 spans 13 residues. Germline V gives CDR1 MNHEY, CDR2 SVGAGI. CDR3 nucleotides: TGTGCCAGCCACAGGGGCGCAAATCAGCCCCAGCATTTT. Translation: CASHRGANQPQHF.

This clone came up once. This chain connects TRBV29-1 to TRBJ1-2, with D possibly TRBD1 on 6 matching bases. The ends were cut back, 6 bases at V and 4 bases at J, with 15 bases in the middle. Germline CDR1 and CDR2: SQVTM and ANQGSEA. CDR3 length: 13 residues. As DNA, the CDR3 is TGCAGCGTCGCCACGGGGGGGCCCTATGGCTACACCTTC. This sequence encodes CSVATGGPYGYTF.

The chain has TRBV30 and TRBJ1-3; D ambiguous. V was pared by 2 bases and J by 0 bases, with 8 bases between. Germline CDR1 GTSNPN, CDR2 SVGIG (reference sequence). The CDR3 totals 14 residues. CDR3 nucleotides: TGTGCCTGGAGTTCGGGATTCTCTGGAAACACCATATATTTT. Amino acid sequence: CAWSSGFSGNTIYF.

This rearrangement joins TRBV5-6 to TRBJ1-6; maybe TRBD1 (5 bases). This CDR3 spans 15 amino acids. Germline CDR1 is SGHDT and CDR2 is YYEEEE. Trimming cost V 0 bases and J 4 bases, with 8 bases left between them. CDR3 protein: CASSLATDYNSPLHF. CDR3 nucleotide sequence: TGTGCCAGCAGCTTGGCGACAGATTATAATTCACCCCTCCACTTT.

This sequence joins TRBV5-1 and TRBJ1-1; 9 nucleotides line up with TRBD1. The junction had 9 bases not matched to a gene; V was cut back by 0 bases and J by 6 bases. Germline-derived CDR1 and CDR2 are SGHRS and YFSETQ. The CDR3 covers 16 residues. This CDR3 reads CASSLGGTGSGAEAFF. CDR3 bases: TGCGCCAGCAGCTTGGGAGGGACAGGGTCGGGCGCTGAAGCTTTCTTT.

In its sample, this clone was seen once. The V call is TRBV18, the J call TRBJ1-2, with TRBD1 identical over 7 bases. J gave up 4 bases and V 2 bases, and 7 bases lay outside the gene matches. The CDR3 loop spans 15 amino acids. The germline gives CDR1 KGHSH, CDR2 LQKENI. Here the CDR3 DNA reads TGTGCCAGCTCACCAGAGGGACAGACCCTCTATGGCTACACCTTC. Translating it yields CASSPEGQTLYGYTF.

This clone was detected only a few times. This chain joins TRBV6-2 or TRBV6-3 and TRBJ1-1; D may be TRBD1 (6 bases). Trimming cost V 5 bases and J 3 bases, with 22 bases left between them. CDR1 is MNHEY and CDR2 is SVGEGT in the germline V gene. The CDR3 loop spans 17 amino acids. The CDR3 DNA sequence: TGTGCCAGCAGTCCCCCCCTGCGACCGGGACACCACACTGAAGCTTTCTTT. Amino acid sequence: CASSPPLRPGHHTEAFF.

The chain links TRBV7-2 to TRBJ2-1; 10 bases match TRBD2. CDR1 is SGHTA, CDR2 FQGNSA, per germline. Trimming cost V 5 bases and J 3 bases; bases outside gene matches: 4. The CDR3 sequence is 15 residues long. Here the CDR3 DNA reads TGTGCCAGCAGCCTATCTAGCGGGGGCTACAATGAGCAGTTCTTC. Protein product: CASSLSSGGYNEQFF.

The chain joins TRBV4-1 to TRBJ2-5; 12 nucleotides agree with TRBD2. Germline CDR1 MGHRA, CDR2 YSYEKL. With V trimmed by 6 bases and J by 4 bases, 9 bases remained unmatched. The CDR3 consists of 16 residues. CDR3: CASRQSLAGGRETQYF. The CDR3 nucleotides are TGCGCCAGCAGGCAGTCACTAGCGGGGGGAAGAGAGACCCAGTACTTC.

This chain joins TRBV6-5 and TRBJ1-5; the match to TRBD1 covers 9 bases. The V gene end was trimmed by 2 bases and the J gene end by 3 bases; junction bases not matched to a gene: 2. Germline-derived CDR1 and CDR2 are MNHEY and SVGAGI. CDR3 length: 15 residues. CDR3 coding DNA: TGTGCCAGCAGTTACGGGACAGGGATCAATCAGCCCCAGCATTTT. Protein: CASSYGTGINQPQHF.

This clone was observed a single time. The gene calls are TRBV6-5 and TRBJ1-5, with 9 bases matching TRBD1. CDR3 length: 15 amino acids. Germline values: CDR1 MNHEY, CDR2 SVGAGI. Trimming removed 4 bases from V and 2 bases from J; junction bases left unmatched: 3. The CDR3 DNA sequence: TGTGCCAGCAGTTGGGACAGGGAAGGCAATCAGCCCCAGCATTTT. Encoded protein: CASSWDREGNQPQHF.

This rearrangement joins TRBV7-3 to TRBJ2-1; 10 bases agree with TRBD2. The CDR3 consists of 14 residues. Germline V CDR1 and CDR2: SGHTA, FQGTGA. V lost 1 base to trimming and J lost 11 bases; unmatched junction nucleotides: 5. CDR3 sequence (DNA): TGTGCCAGCAGCTTAAGAGTAGCGGGGGGCCAGCAGTTCTTC. This sequence encodes CASSLRVAGGQQFF.

V usage is TRBV9 and J usage is TRBJ1-6; 7 bases are shared with TRBD1. Per germline, CDR1 SGDLS and CDR2 YYNGEE. V shed 4 bases, J shed 9 bases, and the junction held 10 bases outside the gene matches. This CDR3 has 15 residues. As DNA, the CDR3 is TGTGCCAGCAGCCTCGAGGGGCAGGGGGGTTCACCCCTCCACTTT. Protein product: CASSLEGQGGSPLHF.

V is TRBV5-1 and J is TRBJ2-3; 8 nucleotides agree with TRBD2. Losses at the gene ends were 6 bases for V and 2 bases for J; bases not matched to a gene: 11. The CDR3 extends over 16 amino acids. Germline-derived CDR1 and CDR2 are SGHRS and YFSETQ. This chain's CDR3 is CASTDPTSAYTDTQYF. In DNA, the CDR3 is TGCGCCAGCACAGACCCGACTAGCGCATACACAGATACGCAGTATTTT.

The chain joins TRBV3-1 (or the pseudogene TRBV3-2) to TRBJ1-2; D unresolved. The CDR3 totals 15 residues. The V end was cut by 3 bases, the J end by 0 bases, with 11 bases between. CDR1 is LGHDT and CDR2 is YNNKEL in the germline V gene (reference sequence). The CDR3: CASSQGPTSNYGYTF. The CDR3 nucleotides read TGTGCCAGCAGCCAGGGCCCCACTTCTAACTATGGCTACACCTTC.

This chain connects TRBV4-1 to TRBJ1-5; no firm D call. V was pared by 0 bases and J by 7 bases, with 7 bases between. This CDR3 has 13 residues. CDR1 is MGHRA and CDR2 is YSYEKL in the germline V gene. CDR3 coding DNA: TGCGCCAGCAGCCAAGATACGCGACAGCCCCAGCATTTT. Protein sequence: CASSQDTRQPQHF.

This clone was recorded once. The CDR3 here is CASSTLTGMNTGELFF. The CDR3, as DNA: TGTGCCAGTAGTACCCTGACAGGAATGAATACCGGGGAGCTGTTTTTT. J is TRBJ2-2 and V is TRBV19; D is perhaps TRBD1 (6 bases). Germline V gene data show CDR1 as LNHDA and CDR2 as SQIVND (reference sequence). V shed 4 bases and J shed 5 bases, with 17 bases lying between them. The length of the CDR3 is 16 residues.

V usage is TRBV14 and J usage is TRBJ1-1, with no clear D. CDR1 is SGHDN, CDR2 FVKESK, per germline. This CDR3 has 13 amino acids. Trimming stripped 6 bases from V and 4 bases from J, with 12 bases between. CDR3 bases: TGTGCCAGCAGTTACGGACGGGGCACTGAAGCTTTCTTT. As protein: CASSYGRGTEAFF.

The chain uses TRBV6-5 and TRBJ1-2; 10 bases align to TRBD1. The germline V gene encodes CDR1 MNHEY and CDR2 SVGAGI. V lost 5 bases to trimming and J lost 1 base; unmatched junction nucleotides: 4. The length of the CDR3 is 15 residues. CDR3 nucleotide sequence: TGTGCCAGCAGTACTCGGGACAGGGGTAACTATGGCTACACCTTC. Encoded protein: CASSTRDRGNYGYTF.

The chain is built from TRBV11-2 and TRBJ2-1, with a weak D call TRBD2 (6 bases). This CDR3 contains 16 residues. CDR1 is SGHAT, CDR2 FQNNGV, per germline. V was cut by 1 base and J by 0 bases, with 10 bases left in between. CDR3 protein: CASSLVVSGSYNEQFF. CDR3 sequence (DNA): TGTGCCAGCAGCTTAGTGGTTAGCGGCTCCTACAATGAGCAGTTCTTC.

This chain uses TRBV5-1 with TRBJ1-3; TRBD1 is a possible D gene (5 bases). The length of the CDR3 is 15 residues. The germline V gene encodes CDR1 SGHRS and CDR2 YFSETQ. Trimming removed 2 bases at V and 0 bases at J, with 9 bases between. CDR3 sequence (DNA): TGCGCCAGCAGCTTAGGGGAAACCTCTGGAAACACCATATATTTT. This gives the protein CASSLGETSGNTIYF.

The chain combines TRBV19 with TRBJ1-2; possibly TRBD1 for D (6 bases). This CDR3 has 14 residues. V dropped 6 bases and J dropped 8 bases, with 19 bases sitting between them. CDR1 is LNHDA, CDR2 SQIVND, per germline (reference sequence). The CDR3, as DNA: TGTGCCAGTAGCACGGACAGTACCTTTGGAGGCTACACCTTC. Protein sequence: CASSTDSTFGGYTF.

The chain has TRBV7-2 and TRBJ1-3, with TRBD1 as a possible D gene (5 bases). This CDR3 is built from 17 residues. Germline V lookup: CDR1 SGHTA, CDR2 FQGNSA. With 1 base removed from V and 2 bases from J, the gap between germline ends came to 15 bases. CDR3 loop: CASSLDRGIDPGNTIYF. The DNA for the CDR3 is TGTGCCAGCAGCTTAGATCGGGGGATAGACCCTGGAAACACCATATATTTT.

A few counts support this clone. V is TRBV25-1 and J is TRBJ2-3, with 8 bases fitting TRBD1. The germline V gene has CDR1 MGHDK and CDR2 SYGVNS. The CDR3 totals 14 residues. V was pared by 6 bases and J by 1 base, with 3 bases of the junction left unmatched. The CDR3 sequence: CASSPTGGTDTQYF. The CDR3 DNA reads TGTGCCAGCAGCCCGACAGGGGGCACAGATACGCAGTATTTT.

The chain combines TRBV5-4 with TRBJ2-5; tentative D call: TRBD1 (6 bases). CDR1 and CDR2 (germline): SGHNT, YYREEE (reference sequence). Deletions cut 5 bases from V and 3 bases from J, with 17 bases between. The CDR3 covers 15 residues. The CDR3 region has the DNA TGTGCCAGCAGACCCACTGGACAGTGGGAAGAGACCCAGTACTTC. Encoded protein: CASRPTGQWEETQYF.

V is TRBV19 and J is TRBJ1-6, with D perhaps TRBD1 (6 bases). Trimming shortened V by 3 bases and J by 7 bases, and 10 bases separated the two germline ends. Germline CDR1 reads LNHDA; CDR2 reads SQIVND (reference sequence). This CDR3 has 14 residues. CDR3 nucleotide sequence: TGTGCCAGTAGTATCACAGGGCAGAATTCACCCCTCCACTTT. This gives the protein CASSITGQNSPLHF.